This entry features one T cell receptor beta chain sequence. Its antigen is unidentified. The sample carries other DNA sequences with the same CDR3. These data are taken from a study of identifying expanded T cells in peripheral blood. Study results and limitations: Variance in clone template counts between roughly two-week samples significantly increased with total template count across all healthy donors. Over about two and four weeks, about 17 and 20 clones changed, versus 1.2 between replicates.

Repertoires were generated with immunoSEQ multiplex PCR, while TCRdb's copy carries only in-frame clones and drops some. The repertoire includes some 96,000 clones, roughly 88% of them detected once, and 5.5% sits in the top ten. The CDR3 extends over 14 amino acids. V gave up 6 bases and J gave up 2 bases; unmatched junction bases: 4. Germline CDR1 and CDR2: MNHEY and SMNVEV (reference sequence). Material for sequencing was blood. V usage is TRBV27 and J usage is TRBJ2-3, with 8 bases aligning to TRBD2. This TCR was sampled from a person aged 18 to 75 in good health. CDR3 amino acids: CASSPLAVTDTQYF. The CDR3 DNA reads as TGTGCCAGCAGCCCACTAGCGGTCACAGATACGCAGTATTTT.